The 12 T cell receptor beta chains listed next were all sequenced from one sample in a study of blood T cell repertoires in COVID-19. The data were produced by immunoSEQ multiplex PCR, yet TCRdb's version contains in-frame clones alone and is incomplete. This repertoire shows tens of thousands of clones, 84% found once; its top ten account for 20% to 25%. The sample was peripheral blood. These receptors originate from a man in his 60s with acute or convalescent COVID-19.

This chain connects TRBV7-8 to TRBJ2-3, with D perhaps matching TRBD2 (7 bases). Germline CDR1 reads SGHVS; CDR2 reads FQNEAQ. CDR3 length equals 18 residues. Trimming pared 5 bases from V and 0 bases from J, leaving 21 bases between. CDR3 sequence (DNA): TGTGCCAGCAGCCGTAGGGGGGGAGGGACCCCTAGCACAGATACGCAGTATTTT. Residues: CASSRRGGGTPSTDTQYF.

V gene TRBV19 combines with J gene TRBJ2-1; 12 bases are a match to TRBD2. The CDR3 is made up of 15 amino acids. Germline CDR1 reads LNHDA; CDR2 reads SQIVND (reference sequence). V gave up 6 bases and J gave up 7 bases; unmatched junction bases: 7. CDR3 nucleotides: TGTGCCAGTAGCTGGACTAGCGGGGTTGTAAATGAGCAGTTCTTC. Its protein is CASSWTSGVVNEQFF.

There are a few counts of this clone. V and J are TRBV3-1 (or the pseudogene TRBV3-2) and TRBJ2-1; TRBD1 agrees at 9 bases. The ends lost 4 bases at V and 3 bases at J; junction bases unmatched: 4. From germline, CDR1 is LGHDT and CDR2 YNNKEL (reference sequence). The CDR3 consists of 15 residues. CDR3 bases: TGTGCCAGCAGCCCGGGACAGGGCCTCTACAATGAGCAGTTCTTC. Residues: CASSPGQGLYNEQFF.

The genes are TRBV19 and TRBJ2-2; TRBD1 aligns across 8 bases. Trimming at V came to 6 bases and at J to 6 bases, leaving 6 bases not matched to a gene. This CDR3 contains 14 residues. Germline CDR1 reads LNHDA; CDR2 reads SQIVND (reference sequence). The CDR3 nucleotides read TGTGCCAGTAGCTTGACAGGGGACGCCGGGGAGCTGTTTTTT. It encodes CASSLTGDAGELFF.

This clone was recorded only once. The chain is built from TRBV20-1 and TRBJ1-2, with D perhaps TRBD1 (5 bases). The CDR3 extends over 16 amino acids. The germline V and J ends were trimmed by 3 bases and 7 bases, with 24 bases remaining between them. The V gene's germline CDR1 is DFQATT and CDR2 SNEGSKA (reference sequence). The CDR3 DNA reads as TGCAGTGCTAGTCGGCAGGGTCGTCGTGGGGTGGCTGGCTACACCTTC. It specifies CSASRQGRRGVAGYTF.

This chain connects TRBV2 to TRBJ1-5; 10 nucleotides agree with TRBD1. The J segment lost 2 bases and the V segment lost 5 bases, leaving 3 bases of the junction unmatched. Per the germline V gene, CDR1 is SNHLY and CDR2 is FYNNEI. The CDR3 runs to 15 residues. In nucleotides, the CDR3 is TGTGCCAGCAGTAAGACAGGGGGCGGCAATCAGCCCCAGCATTTT. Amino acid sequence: CASSKTGGGNQPQHF.

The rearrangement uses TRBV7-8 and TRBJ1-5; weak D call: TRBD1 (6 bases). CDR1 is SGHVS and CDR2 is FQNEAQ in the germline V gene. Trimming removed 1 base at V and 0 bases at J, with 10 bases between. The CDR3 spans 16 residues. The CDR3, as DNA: TGTGCCAGCAGCTTAGGACCAGGGGTTAGCAATCAGCCCCAGCATTTT. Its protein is CASSLGPGVSNQPQHF.

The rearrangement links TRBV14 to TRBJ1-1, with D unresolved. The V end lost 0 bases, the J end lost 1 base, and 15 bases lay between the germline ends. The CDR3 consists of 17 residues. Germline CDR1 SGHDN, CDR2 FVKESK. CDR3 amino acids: CASSQEIGRGKNTEAFF. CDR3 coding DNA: TGTGCCAGCAGCCAAGAAATTGGGAGAGGAAAGAACACTGAAGCTTTCTTT.

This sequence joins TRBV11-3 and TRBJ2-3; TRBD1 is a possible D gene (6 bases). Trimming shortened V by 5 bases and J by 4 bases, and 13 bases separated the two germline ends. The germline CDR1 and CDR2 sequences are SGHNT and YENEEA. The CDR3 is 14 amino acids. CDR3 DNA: TGTGCCAGCAGCGCAGGGGCATTCGCAGATACGCAGTATTTT. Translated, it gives CASSAGAFADTQYF.

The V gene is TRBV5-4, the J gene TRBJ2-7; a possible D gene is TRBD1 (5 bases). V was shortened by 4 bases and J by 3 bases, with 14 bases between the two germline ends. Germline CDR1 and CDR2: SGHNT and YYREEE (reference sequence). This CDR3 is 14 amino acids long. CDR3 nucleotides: TGTGCCAGCAGCACTCCAACGACAGACTACGAGCAGTACTTC. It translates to CASSTPTTDYEQYF.

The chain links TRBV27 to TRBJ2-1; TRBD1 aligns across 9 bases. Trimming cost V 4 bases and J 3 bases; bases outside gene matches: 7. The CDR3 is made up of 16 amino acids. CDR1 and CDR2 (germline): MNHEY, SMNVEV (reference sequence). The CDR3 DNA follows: TGTGCCAGCAGTTCCCTGGGACAGGGAAACTACAATGAGCAGTTCTTC. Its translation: CASSSLGQGNYNEQFF.

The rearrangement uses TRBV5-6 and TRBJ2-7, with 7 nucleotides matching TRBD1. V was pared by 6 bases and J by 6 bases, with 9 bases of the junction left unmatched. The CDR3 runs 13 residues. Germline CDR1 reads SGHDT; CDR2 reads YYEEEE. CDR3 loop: CASTLRQGLEQYF. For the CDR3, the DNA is TGTGCCAGCACGCTTAGACAGGGTCTCGAGCAGTACTTC. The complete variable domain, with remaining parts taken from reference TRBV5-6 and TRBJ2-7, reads DAGVTQSPTHLIKTRGQQVTLRCSPKSGHDTVSWYQQALGQGPQFIFQYYEEEERQRGNFPDRFSGHQFPNYSSELNVNALLLGDSALYLCASTLRQGLEQYFGPGTRLTVT.